The 6 T cell receptor beta chains below were found in one sample sequenced in a study of multiple sclerosis patients with progressive multifocal leukoencephalopathy. Clones were read by immunoSEQ multiplex PCR, and TCRdb kept only the in-frame ones, dropping some. The sample includes about 31,000 clones, approximately 88% of them seen just once. The time point is: time of PML onset. The material sequenced was PBMCs, taken from a patient treated with natalizumab. These receptors were taken from a woman aged 40 to 50 with progressive multifocal leukoencephalopathy.

The J gene is TRBJ2-1, the V gene TRBV7-2, with TRBD1 as a possible D gene (5 bases). V gave up 4 bases and J gave up 6 bases, with 10 bases separating them. This CDR3 has 13 residues. CDR1 is SGHTA, CDR2 FQGNSA, per germline. The CDR3 DNA reads TGTGCCAGCAGCTCCAGGGATGGCAATGAGCAGTTCTTC. It encodes CASSSRDGNEQFF.

The CDR3 DNA reads as TGTGCCAGTAGTCTCCATAGCTCCTACAATGAGCAGTTCTTC. It codes for CASSLHSSYNEQFF. The gene calls are TRBV19 and TRBJ2-1, with no clear D. Germline CDR1 and CDR2: LNHDA and SQIVND (reference sequence). Trimming took 5 bases from V and 0 from J, leaving 8 bases between them. The CDR3 is made up of 14 amino acids.

The chain is built from TRBV5-6 and TRBJ1-2; D is perhaps TRBD1 (5 bases). The V gene lost 3 bases and the J gene lost 5 bases, with 14 bases spanning the gap. In germline, CDR1 is SGHDT, CDR2 YYEEEE. The length of the CDR3 is 14 residues. In DNA form, the CDR3 reads TGTGCCAGCAGCTCCTCCGGGACCGATTATGGCTACACCTTC. It encodes CASSSSGTDYGYTF.

This clone occurred once. In nucleotides, the CDR3 is TGTGCCAGTAGTATAAGGGCTTATAGCAATCAGCCCCAGCATTTT. Translating it yields CASSIRAYSNQPQHF. V and J are TRBV19 and TRBJ1-5; D is unclear. Germline CDR1 is LNHDA and CDR2 is SQIVND (reference sequence). Trimming stripped 2 bases from V and 0 bases from J, with 8 bases between. There are 15 residues in the CDR3.

The rearrangement joins TRBV6-1 to TRBJ2-7; 7 nucleotides align to TRBD1. The CDR3 covers 15 residues. The germline V gene has CDR1 MNHNS and CDR2 SASEGT. V gave up 6 bases and J gave up 3 bases; unmatched junction bases: 11. CDR3 protein: CASRTTGRGSYEQYF. The CDR3 nucleotides read TGTGCCAGCAGGACGACAGGCAGGGGGAGCTACGAGCAGTACTTC.

This sequence joins TRBV4-3 and TRBJ2-3, with D perhaps TRBD2 (6 bases). This CDR3 is 15 amino acids long. CDR1 LGHNA and CDR2 YSLEER come from the germline V gene. V was cut by 7 bases and J by 3 bases, with 17 bases left in between. The CDR3 loop reads CASTSMVAGTDTQYF. The DNA for the CDR3 is TGCGCCAGCACCTCTATGGTGGCGGGGACAGATACGCAGTATTTT.